This T cell receptor beta chain was recovered during a study of T cells in Graves' hyperthyroidism and ophthalmopathy (dated by TCRdb to about 2019). Regarding the research as a whole: Peripheral blood was collected at initial diagnosis, before any treatment. To identify distinguishing TCR V-J signatures, a discovery cohort of about 95 patients was used, comprising roughly 45 with Graves' ophthalmopathy and approximately 57 with stable Graves' hyperthyroidism. Thyroid tissue and blood T-cell repertoires from about 6 Graves' hyperthyroidism patients were also compared in the study. The paper reports TCR Vbeta CDR3 sequencing of roughly 140 peripheral blood samples: approximately 41 ophthalmopathy, around 80 hyperthyroidism and approximately 17 progressor patients. Once sampling was done, hyperthyroidism patients were given methimazole at a starting dose of 30 mg daily, whereas ophthalmopathy patients were given high-dose intravenous methylprednisolone. The 100 discovery patients were divided at random into training and test sets in a 7:3 ratio. Prospective prediction of ophthalmopathy was tested in an independent validation cohort consisting of fewer than 20 hyperthyroidism patients and more than 15 patients who later progressed to ophthalmopathy.

Here is what the overall study found, with its caveats: In validation, progression to ophthalmopathy was predicted by the model with 70.59% sensitivity and approximately 78% specificity, a median of 6.5 months before onset. Blood samples also contained most of the expanded thyroid clonotypes (frequency above 0.001), which suggests that blood repertoires may reflect thyroid immune responses. Ophthalmopathy was separated from stable hyperthyroidism by a 13 V-J signature model, with around 90% sensitivity and about 81% specificity obtained in cross-validation and 80%/75% obtained in testing. No statistical method was used to fix the sample size in advance, and group allocation was not hidden from the investigators.

The TCR beta CDR3 regions were amplified from the RNA transcripts. The TCR CDR3 was subjected to a first round of RT-PCR using the HTBI primer set and the Qiagen OneStep RT-PCR kit. The libraries were constructed in a second round of multiplex PCR and then size-selected and purified. Paired-end sequencing of the libraries was performed with 100 bp reads on an Illumina HiSeq2000. Under the source paper's analysis protocol: Raw data were processed with SOAPnuke, discarding reads with adapters, uncalled bases, mean Phred below 15, or no exact constant-primer or identifier match. COPE v1.2.5 was used to merge high-quality paired reads, and clonotypes were defined as unique nucleotide sequences. MiTCR v1.1 was used to align clonotypes to the IMGT TRBV, TRBD and TRBJ reference segments. Analysis was restricted to V-J combinations with a frequency above 0.0001, which covered over 98% of repertoires. The TCS score was defined as the ratio of F50 (clonal expansion) to E x V (chaos), calculated using BLOSUM62-based TCRdist between CDR3 peptides within each V-J. Welch's t-statistics and random forest reduced around 510 V-J features to roughly 13, which were used in a naive Bayes classifier (R e1071). TCRdb cleaned the public reads at Q25 with fastp, built clones with MiXCR and kept in-frame beta chains. Every distinct CDR3 protein forms one entry, paired with its most common genes and DNA. These V and J calls originate from TCRdb's pipeline instead of the authors' own analysis. Counted in this sample were around 450,000 distinct CDR3 sequences; more than 15% of them appeared once. The top ten clonotypes cover approximately 14% of the sample.

Stable Graves' hyperthyroidism was defined as the absence of progression to ophthalmopathy over 18 months of follow-up. Hyperthyroidism patients were aged 18 to 65 years and newly diagnosed, with disease duration of less than 2 months. Patients with uncontrolled infections, other autoimmune diseases, pregnancy or lactation were excluded. Clinical symptoms, serum thyroxine and TRAb, thyroid ultrasound, and orbital computed tomography formed the basis for the diagnoses. PBMCs were separated from under 11 ml of fresh peripheral blood using Ficoll-Paque density gradient centrifugation. Trizol reagent was used to extract total RNA, and RNA quality was then checked on an Agilent 2100 Bioanalyzer. This clonotype was seen repeatedly, ten times or more. Its antigen is not yet known. Base qualities are missing; no much larger clone stands one base away. Compared with germline, V lacks 0 bases and J lacks 5 bases; bases without a gene match: 8. CDR1 LNHNV and CDR2 YYDKDF are derived from the germline V gene (reference sequence). Including cysteine and phenylalanine, the CDR3 has 16 amino acids. CDR3 DNA only is kept here, 48 bases in frame from base 1.

The sequence joins TRBV15 to TRBJ1-1; TRBD1 aligns with 8 central bases. What was sequenced was blood. The origin of this receptor is a woman in her late teens or twenties with Graves' hyperthyroidism. The DNA is as follows: TGTGCCACCAGCAGAGATCTCCCCAACAGGGGGACTGAAGCTTTCTTT. Translated, this gives CATSRDLPNRGTEAFF.